This paragraph reports one TCR beta chain. Antigen: not known. CDR3 length: 13 amino acids. The germline V gene has CDR1 ENHRY and CDR2 SYGVKD. J gave up 2 bases and V 6 bases, and 4 bases lay outside the gene matches. This sample is part of a study of CD8 T cells in Susac syndrome. It was with random hexamers that 0.5 to 1 ug RNA was reverse transcribed. An immunoSEQ multiplex PCR amplified TCR beta CDR3 over 54 Vbeta and 13 Jbeta. TCRdb used MiXCR to reprocess the immunoSEQ multiplex PCR reads, holding one entry per CDR3 protein. The table has some 170,000 distinct CDR3 sequences, less than 95% seen once; the top ten hold about 0.094%. Study conclusions and caveats: As the study acknowledged, the number of individuals who were part of its TCR sequencing and HLA analysis was relatively small.

The TCR originated in a human donor with multiple sclerosis. Sequenced material: CD4+ T cells from PBMCs. This rearrangement joins TRBV10-3 to TRBJ2-7; TRBD1 aligns across 7 bases. CDR3 loop: CAIRVQGTYEQYF. Here the CDR3 DNA reads TGTGCCATCAGGGTACAGGGGACCTACGAGCAGTACTTC.